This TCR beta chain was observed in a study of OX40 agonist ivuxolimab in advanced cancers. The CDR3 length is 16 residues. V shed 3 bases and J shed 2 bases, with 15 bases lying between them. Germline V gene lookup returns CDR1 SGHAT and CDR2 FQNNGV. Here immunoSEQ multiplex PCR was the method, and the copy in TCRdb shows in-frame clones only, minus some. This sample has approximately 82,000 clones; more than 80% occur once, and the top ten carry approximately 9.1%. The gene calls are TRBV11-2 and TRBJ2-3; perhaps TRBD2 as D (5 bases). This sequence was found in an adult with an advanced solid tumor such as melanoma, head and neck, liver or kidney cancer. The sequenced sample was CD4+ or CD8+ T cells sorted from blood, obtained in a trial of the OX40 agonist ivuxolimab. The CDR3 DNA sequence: TGTGCCAGCAGCTTTCTCCTCGGGGTAGCCACAGATACGCAGTATTTT. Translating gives CASSFLLGVATDTQYF.